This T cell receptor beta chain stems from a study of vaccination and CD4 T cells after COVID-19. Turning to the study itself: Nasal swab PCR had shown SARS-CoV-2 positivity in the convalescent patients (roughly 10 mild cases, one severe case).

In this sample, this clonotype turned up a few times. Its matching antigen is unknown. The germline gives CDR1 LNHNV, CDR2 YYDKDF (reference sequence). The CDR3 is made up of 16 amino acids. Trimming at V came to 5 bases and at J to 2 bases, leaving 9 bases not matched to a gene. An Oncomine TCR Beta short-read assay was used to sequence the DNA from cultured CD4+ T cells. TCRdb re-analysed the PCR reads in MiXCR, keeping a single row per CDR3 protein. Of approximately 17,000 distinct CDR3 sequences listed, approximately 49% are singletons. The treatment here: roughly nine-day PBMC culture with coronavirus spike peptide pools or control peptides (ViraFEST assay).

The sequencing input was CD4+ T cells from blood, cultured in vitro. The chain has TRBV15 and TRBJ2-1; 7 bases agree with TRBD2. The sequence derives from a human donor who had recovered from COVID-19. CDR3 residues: CATSRRSGTAYNEQFF. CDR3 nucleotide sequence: TGTGCCACCAGCCGAAGAAGCGGGACGGCCTACAATGAGCAGTTCTTC.